Each of the 3 T cell receptor beta chains below was sequenced from the same sample in a study of Ad26.COV2.S vaccination and SARS-CoV-2 variants. Measured with immunoSEQ multiplex PCR; TCRdb has only the in-frame clones, and not every one. The table shows about 350,000 clones, with roughly nine tenths occurring only once. Sequencing was performed on peripheral blood, taken after recovery from COVID-19. These receptors were collected from a human donor who had recovered from COVID-19.

This sequence joins TRBV9 and TRBJ1-3; no firm D call. V shed 0 bases and J shed 3 bases, with 4 bases lying between them. CDR1 is SGDLS and CDR2 is YYNGEE in the germline V gene. The CDR3 length is 13 residues. The CDR3 DNA reads as TGTGCCAGCAGCGTAGGAGATGGAAACACCATATATTTT. Protein product: CASSVGDGNTIYF.

The V call is TRBV7-8, the J call TRBJ2-6, with D uncertain. V was shortened by 1 base and J by 4 bases, with 8 bases between the two germline ends. Germline V gene data show CDR1 as SGHVS and CDR2 as FQNEAQ. The CDR3 has 15 residues. The CDR3 DNA reads TGTGCCAGCAGCTTAGTAAGGGTCGGGGCCAACGTCCTGACTTTC. Translated, it gives CASSLVRVGANVLTF. The full variable domain, with the rest looked up from reference TRBV7-8 and TRBJ2-6, is GAGVSQSPRYKVAKRGQDVALRCDPISGHVSLFWYQQALGQGPEFLTYFQNEAQLDKSGLPSDRFFAERPEGSVSTLKIQRTQQEDSAVYLCASSLVRVGANVLTFGAGSRLTVL.

This chain joins TRBV21-1 and TRBJ1-3; whether TRBD1, the table's D call, matches the DNA was not checked. TRBV21-1 is a pseudogene. This CDR3 spans 16 amino acids. CDR3: CASSKGEQGSGNTIYF. In DNA form, the CDR3 reads TGTGCCAGCAGCAAAGGGGAACAGGGTTCTGGAAACACCATATATTTT.